This TCR beta chain originates from a study of T-cell reconstitution after alpha-beta-depleted transplantation in children. Study-level points and caveats: Counts and diversity of T cells one year after transplant came mostly from newly produced T cells.

The table lists this clonotype with many counts. Antigen specificity is unknown. There are 15 residues in the CDR3. Germline loops: CDR1 MNHNS, CDR2 SASEGT. The trim removed 2 bases at V and 0 bases at J, leaving 3 bases unmatched. Researchers prepared the TCRbeta library using unique molecular identifiers, the study reports. MiXCR, applied by TCRdb to the PCR reads, yields one record per CDR3 protein. The repertoire holds roughly 310,000 distinct CDR3 sequences, with around 25% as singletons. This material consisted of PBMCs, mostly from graft donor cells, taken 180 days after TCRalphabeta/CD19-depleted stem cell transplant. The rearrangement links TRBV6-1 to TRBJ1-1; 7 bases align to TRBD1. This TCR was recovered from a male patient aged 10 to 17 who had a stem cell transplant for acute lymphoblastic leukemia, so the T cells may come from the graft donor. CDR3 sequence: CASSEPGQMNTEAFF. The CDR3 nucleotides read TGTGCCAGCAGTGAACCGGGACAGATGAACACTGAAGCTTTCTTT.